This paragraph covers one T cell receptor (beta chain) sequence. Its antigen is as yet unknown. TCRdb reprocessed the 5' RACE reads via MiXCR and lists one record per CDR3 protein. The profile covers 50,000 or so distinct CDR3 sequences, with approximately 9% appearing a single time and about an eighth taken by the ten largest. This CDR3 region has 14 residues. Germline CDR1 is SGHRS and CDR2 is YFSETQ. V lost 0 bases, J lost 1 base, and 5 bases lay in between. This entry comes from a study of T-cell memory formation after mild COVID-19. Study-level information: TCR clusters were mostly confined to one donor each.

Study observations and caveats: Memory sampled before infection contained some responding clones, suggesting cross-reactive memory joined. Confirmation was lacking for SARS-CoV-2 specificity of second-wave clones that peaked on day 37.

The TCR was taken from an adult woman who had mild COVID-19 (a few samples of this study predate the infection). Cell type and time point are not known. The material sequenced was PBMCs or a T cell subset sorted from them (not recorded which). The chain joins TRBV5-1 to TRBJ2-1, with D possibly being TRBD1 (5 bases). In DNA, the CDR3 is TGCGCCAGCAGCTTGGGACAGTCCTACAATGAGCAGTTCTTC. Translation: CASSLGQSYNEQFF.